Detailed here is one T cell receptor beta chain. Its target is unknown. The CDR3 has 14 amino acids. V was trimmed by 1 base and J by 8 bases, leaving 14 bases between them. The germline CDR1 and CDR2 sequences are SGHDN and FVKESK. The sample is drawn from a study of long-term antiretroviral therapy in people with HIV. It was version v3.0 of the immunoSEQ assay that was run at survey level. The table came from immunoSEQ multiplex PCR; TCRdb's copy has only in-frame clones and leaves some out. Here the sample spans about 11,000 clones, around 80% being singletons. Study-wide results and caveats: Collection spanned 2004 to 2017; ART regimens may be less effective than current ones.

None of the participants with HIV were treated outside the United States. Amounts of 1-10 million cryopreserved PBMC were held in the samples before DNA extraction. Sequenced material: unsorted PBMCs, taken 1.2 years after starting antiretroviral therapy. The rearrangement uses TRBV14 and TRBJ1-2; D is perhaps TRBD1 (6 bases). The receptor was isolated from a man aged 35 to 55 with HIV. The DNA for the CDR3 is TGTGCCAGCAGCCAAGTTAGAGGGGGTCGCGGCTACACCTTC. Its translation: CASSQVRGGRGYTF. Looking up the rest from reference TRBV14 and TRBJ1-2 gives the full variable domain: EAGVTQFPSHSVIEKGQTVTLRCDPISGHDNLYWYRRVMGKEIKFLLHFVKESKQDESGMPNNRFLAERTGGTYSTLKVQPAELEDSGVYFCASSQVRGGRGYTFGSGTRLTVV.